What follows are 7 T cell receptor beta chains derived from one specimen sequenced in a study of cytomegalovirus exposure and HLA in healthy donors. Use of 60 Vbeta and 13 Jbeta primers characterized the PCR. Repertoires were generated with immunoSEQ multiplex PCR, while TCRdb's copy carries only in-frame clones and drops some. The table records under 150,000 clones, about 10% of them present only once. Source material: PBMCs. All receptors derive from a man aged 25 to 45 in good health and CMV-seronegative.

The table lists this clone with a few counts. Given the absence of the conserved phenylalanine or tryptophan at the CDR3 end, a read error is likely. This chain links TRBV15 with TRBJ2-3; D not resolved. From germline, CDR1 is LNHNV and CDR2 YYDKDF (reference sequence). V lost 8 bases, J lost 0 bases, and 12 bases lay in between. The CDR3 runs to 14 residues. CDR3 sequence: CATGGSPSTDTQYV. CDR3 DNA: TGTGCCACCGGTGGCTCTCCTAGCACAGATACGCAGTATGTT.

The chain has TRBV5-1 and TRBJ2-2, with 10 bases lining up with TRBD2. The CDR3 contains 16 residues. The V gene's germline CDR1 is SGHRS and CDR2 YFSETQ. Germline trimming cut 1 base from V and 3 bases from J; bases unmatched to any gene: 3. The CDR3 bases are TGCGCCAGCAGCTTGTTAGGGACTAGCGACACCGGGGAGCTGTTTTTT. This gives the protein CASSLLGTSDTGELFF.

The chain combines TRBV7-9 with TRBJ2-7; TRBD1 might be the D (5 bases). Trimming cost V 3 bases and J 1 base, with 10 bases left between them. The CDR3 contains 14 residues. CDR1 and CDR2 (germline): SEHNR, FQNEAQ (reference sequence). The CDR3 DNA reads as TGTGCCAGCAGCTTTGGTCAGGGTTCCTACGAGCAGTACTTC. It translates to CASSFGQGSYEQYF.

The chain couples TRBV19 to TRBJ2-2; 7 positions match TRBD2. This CDR3 has 14 amino acids. Germline V gene sequence: CDR1 LNHDA, CDR2 SQIVND (reference sequence). V dropped 4 bases and J dropped 4; count of bases not matched to a gene: 3. This CDR3 is CASSRPGGTGELFF. CDR3 nucleotide sequence: TGTGCCAGTAGTAGGCCGGGAGGCACCGGGGAGCTGTTTTTT.

The chain has TRBV5-1 and TRBJ1-4, with no clear D. The CDR3 length is 15 residues. The V gene's germline CDR1 is SGHRS and CDR2 YFSETQ. Trimming stripped 0 bases from V and 3 bases from J, with 9 bases between. CDR3 DNA: TGCGCCAGCAGCTTGGATTCGGGGTCTAATGAAAAACTGTTTTTT. It specifies CASSLDSGSNEKLFF. Drawing the rest from reference TRBV5-1 and TRBJ1-4, the complete variable domain is KAGVTQTPRYLIKTRGQQVTLSCSPISGHRSVSWYQQTPGQGLQFLFEYFSETQRNKGNFPGRFSGRQFSNSRSEMNVSTLELGDSALYLCASSLDSGSNEKLFFGSGTQLSVL.

The genes are TRBV19 and TRBJ1-1, with TRBD1 identical over 11 bases. Germline CDR1 LNHDA, CDR2 SQIVND (reference sequence). Trimming took 5 bases from V and 4 from J; bases not matched to a gene: 6. The CDR3 totals 15 residues. The DNA for the CDR3 is TGTGCCAGTAGTGATGGGACAGGGGGAGGCACTGAAGCTTTCTTT. Translating it yields CASSDGTGGGTEAFF.

V and J are TRBV4-1 and TRBJ1-1; D unclear. Germline V gives CDR1 MGHRA, CDR2 YSYEKL. The CDR3 has 13 residues. Trimming took 7 bases from V and 4 from J, leaving 13 bases between them. In nucleotides, the CDR3 is TGCGCCAGCAATCAAGTTCCCGGCACTGAAGCTTTCTTT. It codes for CASNQVPGTEAFF.